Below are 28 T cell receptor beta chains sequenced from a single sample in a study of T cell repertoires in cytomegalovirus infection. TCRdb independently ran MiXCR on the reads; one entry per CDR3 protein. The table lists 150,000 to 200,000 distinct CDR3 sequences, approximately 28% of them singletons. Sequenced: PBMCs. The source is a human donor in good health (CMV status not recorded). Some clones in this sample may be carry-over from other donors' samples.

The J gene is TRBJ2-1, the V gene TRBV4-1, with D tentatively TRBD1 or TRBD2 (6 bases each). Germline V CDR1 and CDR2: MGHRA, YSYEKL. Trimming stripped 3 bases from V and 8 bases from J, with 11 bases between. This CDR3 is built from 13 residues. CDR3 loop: CASSHARGDEQFF. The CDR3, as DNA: TGCGCCAGCAGCCATGCGAGGGGGGATGAGCAGTTCTTC.

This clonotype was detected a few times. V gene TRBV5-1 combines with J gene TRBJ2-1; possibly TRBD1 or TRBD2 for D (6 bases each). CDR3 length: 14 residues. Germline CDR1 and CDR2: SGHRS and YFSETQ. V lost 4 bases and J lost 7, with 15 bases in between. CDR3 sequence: CASSPMGGWNEQFF. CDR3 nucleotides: TGCGCCAGCAGCCCCATGGGGGGCTGGAATGAGCAGTTCTTC.

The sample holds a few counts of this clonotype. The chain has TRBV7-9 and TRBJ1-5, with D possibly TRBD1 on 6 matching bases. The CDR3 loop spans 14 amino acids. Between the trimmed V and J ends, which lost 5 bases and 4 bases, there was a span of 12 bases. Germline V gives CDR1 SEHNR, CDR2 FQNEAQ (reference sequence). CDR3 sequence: CASSRTERNQPQHF. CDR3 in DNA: TGTGCCAGCAGCCGGACAGAGAGAAATCAGCCCCAGCATTTT.

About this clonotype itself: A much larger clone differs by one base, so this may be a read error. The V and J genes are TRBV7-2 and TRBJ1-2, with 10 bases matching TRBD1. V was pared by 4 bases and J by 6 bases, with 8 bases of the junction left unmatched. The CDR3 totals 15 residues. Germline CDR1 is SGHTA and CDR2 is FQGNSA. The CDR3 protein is CTSSSTGTGVDGYTF. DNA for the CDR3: TGTACCAGCAGCTCGACCGGGACAGGGGTGGATGGCTACACCTTC.

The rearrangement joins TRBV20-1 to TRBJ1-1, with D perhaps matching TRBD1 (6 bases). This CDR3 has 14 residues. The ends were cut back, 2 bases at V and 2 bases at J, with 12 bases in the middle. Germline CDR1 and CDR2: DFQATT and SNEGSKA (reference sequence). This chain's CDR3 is CSARHPTGNTEAFF. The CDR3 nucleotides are TGCAGTGCTAGACATCCGACAGGCAACACTGAAGCTTTCTTT.

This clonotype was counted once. CDR3 DNA: TGTGCCATCAGTGACGATGAAAAACTGTTTTTT. It translates to CAISDDEKLFF. J is TRBJ1-4 and V is TRBV10-3; no reliable D call. This CDR3 region has 11 residues. Germline assignment: CDR1 ENHRY and CDR2 SYGVKD. V shed 3 bases and J shed 6 bases, with 2 bases lying between them.

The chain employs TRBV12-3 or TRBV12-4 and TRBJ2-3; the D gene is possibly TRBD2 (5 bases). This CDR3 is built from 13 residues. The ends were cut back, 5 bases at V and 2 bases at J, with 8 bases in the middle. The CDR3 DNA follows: TGTGCCAGCAGTGGACTCTACACAGATACGCAGTATTTT. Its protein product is CASSGLYTDTQYF.

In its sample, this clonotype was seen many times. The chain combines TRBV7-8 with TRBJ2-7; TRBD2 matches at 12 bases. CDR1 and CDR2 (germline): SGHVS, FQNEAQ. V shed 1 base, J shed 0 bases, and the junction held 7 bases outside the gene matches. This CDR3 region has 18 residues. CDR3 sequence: CASSLGTSGGSSSYEQYF. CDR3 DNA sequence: TGTGCCAGCAGCTTAGGTACTAGCGGGGGGTCCAGCTCCTACGAGCAGTACTTC. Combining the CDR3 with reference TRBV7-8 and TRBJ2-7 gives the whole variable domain GAGVSQSPRYKVAKRGQDVALRCDPISGHVSLFWYQQALGQGPEFLTYFQNEAQLDKSGLPSDRFFAERPEGSVSTLKIQRTQQEDSAVYLCASSLGTSGGSSSYEQYFGPGTRLTVT.

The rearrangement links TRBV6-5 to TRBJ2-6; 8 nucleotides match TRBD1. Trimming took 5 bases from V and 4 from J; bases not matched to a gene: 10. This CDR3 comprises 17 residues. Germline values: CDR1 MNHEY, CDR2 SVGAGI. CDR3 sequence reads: CASSPADRDAGANVLTF. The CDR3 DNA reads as TGTGCCAGCAGTCCCGCGGACAGGGATGCAGGGGCCAACGTCCTGACTTTC.

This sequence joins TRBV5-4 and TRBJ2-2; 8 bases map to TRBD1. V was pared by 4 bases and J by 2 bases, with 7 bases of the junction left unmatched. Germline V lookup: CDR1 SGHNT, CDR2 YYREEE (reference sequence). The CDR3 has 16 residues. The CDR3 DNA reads TGTGCCAGCAGCCCTCAGGGGGCCCCTAACACCGGGGAGCTGTTTTTT. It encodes CASSPQGAPNTGELFF.

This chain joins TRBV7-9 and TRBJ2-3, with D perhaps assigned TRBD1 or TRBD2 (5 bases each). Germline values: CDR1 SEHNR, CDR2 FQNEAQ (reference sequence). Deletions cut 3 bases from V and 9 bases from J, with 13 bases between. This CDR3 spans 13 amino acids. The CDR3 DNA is TGTGCCAGCAGCTTGGGGGTCCAATCGACGCAGTATTTT. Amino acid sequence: CASSLGVQSTQYF.

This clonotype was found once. The CDR3 DNA reads TGTGCCTGGAGTGTCCGTCGCCTCACAGATACGCAGTATTTT. The encoded protein is CAWSVRRLTDTQYF. The rearrangement joins TRBV30 to TRBJ2-3; D unclear. Germline-derived CDR1 and CDR2 are GTSNPN and SVGIG (reference sequence). Between the trimmed V and J ends, which lost 0 bases and 2 bases, there was a span of 9 bases. The length of the CDR3 is 14 residues.

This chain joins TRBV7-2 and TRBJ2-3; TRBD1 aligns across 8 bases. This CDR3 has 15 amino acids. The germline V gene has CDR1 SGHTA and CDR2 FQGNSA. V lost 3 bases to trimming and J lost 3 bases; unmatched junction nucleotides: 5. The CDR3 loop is CASSFDRGRTDTQYF. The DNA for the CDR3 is TGTGCCAGCAGCTTCGACAGGGGTCGGACAGATACGCAGTATTTT.

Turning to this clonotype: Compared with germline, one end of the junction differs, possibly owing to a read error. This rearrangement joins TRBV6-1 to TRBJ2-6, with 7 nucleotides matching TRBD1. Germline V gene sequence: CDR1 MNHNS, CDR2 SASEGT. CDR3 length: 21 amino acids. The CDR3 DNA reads TGTGCCAGCTTAAAATATAGCCCCCCGGGACAGATCGCCTCTTGGGCCAACGTCCTGACTTTC. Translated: CASLKYSPPGQIASWANVLTF.

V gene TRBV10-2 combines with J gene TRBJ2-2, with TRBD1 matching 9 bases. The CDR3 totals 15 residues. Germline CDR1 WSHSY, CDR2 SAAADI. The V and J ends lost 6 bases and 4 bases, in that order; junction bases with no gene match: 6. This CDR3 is CASRRSQGATGELFF. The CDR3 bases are TGCGCCAGCAGGAGGTCACAGGGGGCCACCGGGGAGCTGTTTTTT.

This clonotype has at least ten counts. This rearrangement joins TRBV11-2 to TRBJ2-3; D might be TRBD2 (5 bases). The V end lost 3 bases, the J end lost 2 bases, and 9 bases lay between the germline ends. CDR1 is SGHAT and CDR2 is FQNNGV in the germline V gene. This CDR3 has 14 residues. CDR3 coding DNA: TGTGCCAGCAGCTTCGGACTCAACACAGATACGCAGTATTTT. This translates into CASSFGLNTDTQYF.

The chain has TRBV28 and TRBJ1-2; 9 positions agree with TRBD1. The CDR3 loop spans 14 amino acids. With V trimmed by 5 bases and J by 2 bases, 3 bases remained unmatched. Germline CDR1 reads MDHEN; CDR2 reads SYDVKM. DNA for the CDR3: TGTGCCAGCAGTAGACAGGGGGGGAACTATGGCTACACCTTC. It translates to CASSRQGGNYGYTF.

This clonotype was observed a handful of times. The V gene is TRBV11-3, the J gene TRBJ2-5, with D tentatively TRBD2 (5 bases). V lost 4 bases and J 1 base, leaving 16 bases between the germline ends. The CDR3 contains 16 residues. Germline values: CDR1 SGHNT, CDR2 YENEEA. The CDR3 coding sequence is TGTGCCAGCAGCTCCAGGAGTGAGGGTCTCCAAGAGACCCAGTACTTC. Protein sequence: CASSSRSEGLQETQYF.

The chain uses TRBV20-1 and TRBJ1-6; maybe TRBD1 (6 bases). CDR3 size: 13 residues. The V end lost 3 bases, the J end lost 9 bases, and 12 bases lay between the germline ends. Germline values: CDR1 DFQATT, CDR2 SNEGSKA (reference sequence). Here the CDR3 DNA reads TGCAGTGCTAGGAAAAGGGGGTCTTCACCCCTCCACTTT. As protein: CSARKRGSSPLHF.

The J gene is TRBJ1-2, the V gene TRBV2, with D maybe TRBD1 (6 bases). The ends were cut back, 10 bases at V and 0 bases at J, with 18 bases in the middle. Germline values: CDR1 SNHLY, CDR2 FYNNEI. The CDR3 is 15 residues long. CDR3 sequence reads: CANLALGQPNYGYTF. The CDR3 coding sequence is TGTGCCAACCTCGCCTTGGGACAACCTAACTATGGCTACACCTTC.

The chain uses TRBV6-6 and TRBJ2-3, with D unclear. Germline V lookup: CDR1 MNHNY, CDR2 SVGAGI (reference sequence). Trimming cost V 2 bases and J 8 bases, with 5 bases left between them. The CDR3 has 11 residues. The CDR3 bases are TGTGCCAGCAGTTACCCGGGTACGCAGTATTTT. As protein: CASSYPGTQYF.

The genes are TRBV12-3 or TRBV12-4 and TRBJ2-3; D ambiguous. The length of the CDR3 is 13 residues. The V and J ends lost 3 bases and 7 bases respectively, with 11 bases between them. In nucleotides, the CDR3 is TGTGCCAGCAGTTTGAGCCCCCAATATACGCAGTATTTT. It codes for CASSLSPQYTQYF.

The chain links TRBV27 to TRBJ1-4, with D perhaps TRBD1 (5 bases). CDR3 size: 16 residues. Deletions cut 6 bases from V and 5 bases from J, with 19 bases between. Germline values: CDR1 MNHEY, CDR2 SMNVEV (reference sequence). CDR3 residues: CASSVGGGRRNEKLFF. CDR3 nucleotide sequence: TGTGCCAGCAGCGTTGGGGGTGGTAGAAGAAATGAAAAACTGTTTTTT.

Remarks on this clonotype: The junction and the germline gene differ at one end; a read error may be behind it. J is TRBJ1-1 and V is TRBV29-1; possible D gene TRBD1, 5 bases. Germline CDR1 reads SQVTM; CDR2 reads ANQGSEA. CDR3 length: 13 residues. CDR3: CSVEADRNTEAFF. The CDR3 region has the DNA TGCAGCGTGGAAGCCGACAGGAACACTGAAGCTTTCTTT. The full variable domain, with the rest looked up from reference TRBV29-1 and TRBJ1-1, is SAVISQKPSRDICQRGTSLTIQCQVDSQVTMMFWYRQQPGQSLTLIATANQGSEATYESGFVIDKFPISRPNLTFSTLTVSNMSPEDSSIYLCSVEADRNTEAFFGQGTRLTVV.

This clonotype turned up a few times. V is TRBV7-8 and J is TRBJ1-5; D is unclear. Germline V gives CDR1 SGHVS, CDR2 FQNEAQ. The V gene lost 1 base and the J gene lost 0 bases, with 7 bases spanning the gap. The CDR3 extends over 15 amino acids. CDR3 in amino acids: CASSLVGISNQPQHF. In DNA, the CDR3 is TGTGCCAGCAGCTTAGTTGGCATTAGCAATCAGCCCCAGCATTTT. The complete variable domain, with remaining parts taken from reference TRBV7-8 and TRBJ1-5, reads GAGVSQSPRYKVAKRGQDVALRCDPISGHVSLFWYQQALGQGPEFLTYFQNEAQLDKSGLPSDRFFAERPEGSVSTLKIQRTQQEDSAVYLCASSLVGISNQPQHFGDGTRLSIL.

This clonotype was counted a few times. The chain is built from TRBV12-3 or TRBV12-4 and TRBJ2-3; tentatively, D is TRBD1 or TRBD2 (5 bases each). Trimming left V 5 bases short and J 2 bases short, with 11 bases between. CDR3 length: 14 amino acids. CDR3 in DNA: TGTGCCAGCAGTCCCGGGACCTTCACAGATACGCAGTATTTT. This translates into CASSPGTFTDTQYF.

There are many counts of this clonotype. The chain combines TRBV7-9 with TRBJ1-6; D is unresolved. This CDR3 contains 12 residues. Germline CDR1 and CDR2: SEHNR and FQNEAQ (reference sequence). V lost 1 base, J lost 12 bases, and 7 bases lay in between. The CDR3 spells CASSLELQPLHF. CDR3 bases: TGTGCCAGCAGCTTAGAACTTCAACCCCTCCACTTT.

CDR3 sequence (DNA): TGTGCCAGCAGCCAGGGACTAGCGGGGCCCACCGGGGAGCTGTTTTTT. This codes for CASSQGLAGPTGELFF. This chain connects TRBV7-2 to TRBJ2-2; 13 bases line up with TRBD2. Germline CDR1 SGHTA, CDR2 FQGNSA. After removal of 5 bases from V and 4 bases from J, the junction contained 4 bases not matched to a gene. This CDR3 spans 16 amino acids.